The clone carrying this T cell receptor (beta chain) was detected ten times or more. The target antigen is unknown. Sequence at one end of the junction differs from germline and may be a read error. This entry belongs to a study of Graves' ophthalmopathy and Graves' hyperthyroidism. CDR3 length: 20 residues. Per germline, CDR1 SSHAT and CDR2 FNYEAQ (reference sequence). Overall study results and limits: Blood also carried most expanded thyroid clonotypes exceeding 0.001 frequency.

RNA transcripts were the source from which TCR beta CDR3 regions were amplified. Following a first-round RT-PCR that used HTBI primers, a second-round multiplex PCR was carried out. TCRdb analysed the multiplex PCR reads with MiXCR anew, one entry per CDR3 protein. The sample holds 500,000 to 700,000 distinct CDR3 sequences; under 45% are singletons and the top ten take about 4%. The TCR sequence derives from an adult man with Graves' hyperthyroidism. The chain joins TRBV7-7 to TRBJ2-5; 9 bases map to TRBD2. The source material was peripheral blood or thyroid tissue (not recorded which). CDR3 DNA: TGTGCTAGCAGCTCTTACCCCAAGCCGGGGCCTAGCGGGGCCCAAGAGACCCAGTACTTC. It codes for CASSSYPKPGPSGAQETQYF.